This TCR beta chain was sequenced during a study of blood T cell repertoires in COVID-19. At the level of the study: Whether acute or convalescent, the COVID-19 samples came from the United States, Italy and Spain. The analysed material was cDNA or gDNA that came from T cells, B-cell-depleted T cells, or PBMCs.

This CDR3 comprises 15 residues. V lost 6 bases, J lost 0 bases, and 3 bases stayed unmatched. From germline, CDR1 is MNHEY and CDR2 SMNVEV (reference sequence). This clone was detected only a few times. In the source study's methods: Counts of nucleated cells, estimated from reference gene primer amplification, were obtained. The method was immunoSEQ multiplex PCR; TCRdb's version includes in-frame clones alone and lacks a portion of them. That table furnishes V, J and clone size, whereas the DNA furnished D and trimming. The top ten clones hold roughly 21% of a sample with 70,000 or so clones, 60% to 85% of them seen once.

The V gene is TRBV27, the J gene TRBJ1-5, with 9 positions matching TRBD1. The sequencing sample was made of peripheral blood. The TCR comes from a man aged 70-80 years with acute or convalescent COVID-19. The CDR3, as DNA: TGTGCCAGCAGAAGACAGGGGGGTAGCAATCAGCCCCAGCATTTT. It yields the protein CASRRQGGSNQPQHF.